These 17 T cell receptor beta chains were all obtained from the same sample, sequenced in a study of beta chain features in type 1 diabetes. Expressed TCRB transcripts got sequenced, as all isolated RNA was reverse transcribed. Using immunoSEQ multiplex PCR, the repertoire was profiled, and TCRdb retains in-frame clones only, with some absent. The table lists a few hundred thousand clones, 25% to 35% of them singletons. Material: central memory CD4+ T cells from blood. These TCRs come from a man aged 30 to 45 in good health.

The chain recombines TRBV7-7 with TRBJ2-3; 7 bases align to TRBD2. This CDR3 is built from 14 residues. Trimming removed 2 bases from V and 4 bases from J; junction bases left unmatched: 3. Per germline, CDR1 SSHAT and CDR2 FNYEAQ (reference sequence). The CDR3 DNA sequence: TGTGCCAGCAGCTTAAACGGGAGGCCAGATACGCAGTATTTT. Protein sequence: CASSLNGRPDTQYF.

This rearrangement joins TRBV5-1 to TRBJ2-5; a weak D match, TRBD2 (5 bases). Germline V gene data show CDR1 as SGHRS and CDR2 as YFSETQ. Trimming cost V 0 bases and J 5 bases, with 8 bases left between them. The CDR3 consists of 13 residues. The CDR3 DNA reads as TGCGCCAGCAGCTTGGAGGGAGACGAGACCCAGTACTTC. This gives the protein CASSLEGDETQYF.

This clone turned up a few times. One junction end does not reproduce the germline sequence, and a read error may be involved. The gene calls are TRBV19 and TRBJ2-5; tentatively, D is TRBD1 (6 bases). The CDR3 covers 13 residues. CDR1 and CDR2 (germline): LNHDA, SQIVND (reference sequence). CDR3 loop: CASSATLTGSKDF. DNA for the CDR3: TGTGCCAGTAGTGCCACCCTGACAGGTTCCAAGGACTTC.

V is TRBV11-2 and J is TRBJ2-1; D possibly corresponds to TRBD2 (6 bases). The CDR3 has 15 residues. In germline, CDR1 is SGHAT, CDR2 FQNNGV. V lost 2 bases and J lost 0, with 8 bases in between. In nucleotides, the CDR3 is TGTGCCAGCAGCTTATTGACTAGCTCCTACAATGAGCAGTTCTTC. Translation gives CASSLLTSSYNEQFF.

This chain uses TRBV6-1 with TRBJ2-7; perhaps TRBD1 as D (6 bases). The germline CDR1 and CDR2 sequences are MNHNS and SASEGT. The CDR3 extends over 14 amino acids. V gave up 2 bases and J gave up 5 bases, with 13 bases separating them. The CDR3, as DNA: TGTGCCAGCAGTGAATCCGGGACACTGGACGAGCAGTACTTC. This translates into CASSESGTLDEQYF.

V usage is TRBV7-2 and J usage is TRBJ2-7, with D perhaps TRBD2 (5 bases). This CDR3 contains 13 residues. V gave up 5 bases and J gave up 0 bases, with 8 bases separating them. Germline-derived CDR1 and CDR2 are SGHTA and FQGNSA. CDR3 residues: CASSTGNSYEQYF. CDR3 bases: TGTGCCAGCAGCACCGGGAACTCCTACGAGCAGTACTTC.

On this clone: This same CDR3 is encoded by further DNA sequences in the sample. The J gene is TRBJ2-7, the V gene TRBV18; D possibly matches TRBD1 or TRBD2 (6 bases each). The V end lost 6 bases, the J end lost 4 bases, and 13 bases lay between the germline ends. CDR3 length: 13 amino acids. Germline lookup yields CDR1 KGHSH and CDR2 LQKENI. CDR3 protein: CASSPGAGYEQYF. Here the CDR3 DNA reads TGTGCCAGCTCCCCAGGGGCGGGGTACGAGCAGTACTTC.

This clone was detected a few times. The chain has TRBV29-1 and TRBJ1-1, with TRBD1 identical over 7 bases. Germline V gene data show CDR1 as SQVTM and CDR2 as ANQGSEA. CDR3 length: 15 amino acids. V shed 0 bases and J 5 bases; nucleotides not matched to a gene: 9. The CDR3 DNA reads TGCAGCGTTGAAGAATACGGCAGGGGGGAAACTGAAGCTTTCTTT. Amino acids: CSVEEYGRGETEAFF.

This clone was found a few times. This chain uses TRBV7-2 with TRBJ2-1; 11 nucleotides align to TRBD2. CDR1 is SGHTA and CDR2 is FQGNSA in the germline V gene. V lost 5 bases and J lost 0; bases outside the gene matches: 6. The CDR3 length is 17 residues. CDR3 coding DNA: TGTGCCAGCAGCCCCTCTCTAGCGGGGGGCTCCTACAATGAGCAGTTCTTC. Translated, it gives CASSPSLAGGSYNEQFF.

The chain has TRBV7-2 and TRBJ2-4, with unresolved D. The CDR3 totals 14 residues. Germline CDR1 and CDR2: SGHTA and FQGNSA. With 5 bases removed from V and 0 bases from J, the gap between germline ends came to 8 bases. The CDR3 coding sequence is TGTGCCAGCAGCCCCGAACTAGCCAAAAACATTCAGTACTTC. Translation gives CASSPELAKNIQYF.

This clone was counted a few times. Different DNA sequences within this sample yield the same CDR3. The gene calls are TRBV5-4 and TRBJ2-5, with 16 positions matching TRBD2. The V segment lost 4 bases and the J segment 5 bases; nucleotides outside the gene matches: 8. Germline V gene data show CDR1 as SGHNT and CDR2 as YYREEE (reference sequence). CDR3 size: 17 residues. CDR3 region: CASSPGLAGGPEETQYF. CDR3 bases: TGTGCCAGCAGCCCGGGACTAGCGGGGGGGCCAGAGGAGACCCAGTACTTC.

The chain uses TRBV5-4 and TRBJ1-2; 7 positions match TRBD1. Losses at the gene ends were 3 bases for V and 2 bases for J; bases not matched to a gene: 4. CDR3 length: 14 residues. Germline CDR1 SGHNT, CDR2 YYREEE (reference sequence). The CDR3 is CASSSGQENYGYTF. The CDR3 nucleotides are TGTGCCAGCAGCTCCGGACAGGAGAACTATGGCTACACCTTC.

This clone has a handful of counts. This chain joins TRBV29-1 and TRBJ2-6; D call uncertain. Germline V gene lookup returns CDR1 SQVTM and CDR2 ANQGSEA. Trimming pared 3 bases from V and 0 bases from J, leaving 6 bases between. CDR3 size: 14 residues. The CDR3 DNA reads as TGCAGCGTTGACGGAAACTCTGGGGCCAACGTCCTGACTTTC. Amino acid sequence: CSVDGNSGANVLTF.

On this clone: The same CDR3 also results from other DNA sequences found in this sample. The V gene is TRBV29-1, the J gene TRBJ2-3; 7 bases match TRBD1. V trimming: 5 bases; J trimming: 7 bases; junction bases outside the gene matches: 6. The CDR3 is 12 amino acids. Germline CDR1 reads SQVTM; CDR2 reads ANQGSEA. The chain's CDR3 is CSVPTGQNTQYF. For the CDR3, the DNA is TGCAGCGTTCCGACAGGGCAAAATACGCAGTATTTT.

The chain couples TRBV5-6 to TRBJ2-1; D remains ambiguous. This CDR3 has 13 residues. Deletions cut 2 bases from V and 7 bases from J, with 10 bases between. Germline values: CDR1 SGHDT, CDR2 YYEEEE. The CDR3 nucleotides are TGTGCCAGCAGCTTCCTGACCAGGAATGAGCAGTTCTTC. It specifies CASSFLTRNEQFF.

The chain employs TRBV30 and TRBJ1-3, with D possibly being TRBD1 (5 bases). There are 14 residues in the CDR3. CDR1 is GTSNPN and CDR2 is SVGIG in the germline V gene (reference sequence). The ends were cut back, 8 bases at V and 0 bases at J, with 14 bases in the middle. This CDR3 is CAIRGRFSGNTIYF. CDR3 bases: TGTGCCATCCGGGGGAGGTTCTCTGGAAACACCATATATTTT.

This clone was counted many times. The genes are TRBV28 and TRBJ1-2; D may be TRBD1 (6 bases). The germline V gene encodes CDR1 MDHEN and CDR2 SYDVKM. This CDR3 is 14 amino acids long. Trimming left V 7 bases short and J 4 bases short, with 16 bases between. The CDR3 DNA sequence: TGTGCCAGCACCGAGGGGGGAGCTGGCTATGGCTACACCTTC. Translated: CASTEGGAGYGYTF.